Presented here are 8 T cell receptor beta chains from one specimen sequenced in a study of cytomegalovirus exposure and HLA in healthy donors (dated 2017 in TCRdb). Library preparation employed the immunoSEQ multiplex PCR assay. A mixture of 60 forward primers for TCR Vbeta segments and 13 reverse primers for TCR Jbeta segments was used in the multiplex PCR. The table was pulled from immuneACCESS by TCRdb, which kept in-frame rearrangements only. Such tables lose some clones; where checked, under half of the loss comes from unresolved V genes, and the rest has no known cause. Within this sample are over 150,000 clones, with about 80% of them counted one time only. About 0.7% of the sample is in the top ten clones. The sample consisted of PBMCs. The receptors here all came from a boy aged 10-17 years in good health and CMV-seronegative.

The sample holds one count of this clone. This chain uses TRBV18 with TRBJ2-5; 7 bases map to TRBD1. The germline gives CDR1 KGHSH, CDR2 LQKENI. V was pared by 3 bases and J by 4 bases, with 5 bases of the junction left unmatched. The CDR3 consists of 14 residues. This CDR3 is CASSPTGVGETQYF. The CDR3, as DNA: TGTGCCAGCTCACCTACAGGGGTTGGAGAGACCCAGTACTTC.

This chain connects TRBV4-1 to TRBJ2-7; D is perhaps TRBD1 (5 bases). Between the trimmed V and J ends, which lost 1 base and 6 bases, there was a span of 16 bases. The CDR3 runs to 15 residues. CDR1 is MGHRA and CDR2 is YSYEKL in the germline V gene. The CDR3 loop reads CASSQGIAQGREQYF. As DNA, the CDR3 is TGCGCCAGCAGCCAAGGGATAGCCCAGGGCCGCGAGCAGTACTTC.

This sequence joins TRBV21-1 and TRBJ2-3; the table's D gene call, TRBD2, was not cross checked with the DNA. TRBV21-1 is a documented pseudogene. This CDR3 is built from 20 residues. This CDR3 reads CASSLRTGGLAGGPWDTQYF. In nucleotides, the CDR3 is TGTGCCAGCAGCCTACGGACAGGGGGGTTAGCGGGAGGACCTTGGGATACGCAGTATTTT.

The gene calls are TRBV30 and TRBJ1-3, with D possibly matching TRBD1 (6 bases). Trimming took 0 bases from V and 4 from J, leaving 10 bases between them. The CDR3 runs 14 residues. Germline-derived CDR1 and CDR2 are GTSNPN and SVGIG (reference sequence). The CDR3 sequence: CAWSVGGAGNTIYF. CDR3 sequence (DNA): TGTGCCTGGAGTGTAGGGGGAGCCGGAAACACCATATATTTT.

This clone was recorded once. The junction shows a germline mismatch at one end, possibly a read error. The V gene is TRBV7-9, the J gene TRBJ1-1, with a tentative D call TRBD1 (5 bases). This CDR3 spans 12 amino acids. The V gene's germline CDR1 is SEHNR and CDR2 FQNEAQ (reference sequence). CDR3 region: CSSSLAGGGAFF. The CDR3 DNA reads TGTTCCAGCAGCTTAGCGGGGGGGGGAGCTTTCTTT.

The CDR3 nucleotides read TGTGCCAGCAGCCCCGACGGGGGGACGCAGTATTTT. Its protein is CASSPDGGTQYF. The gene calls are TRBV11-2 and TRBJ2-3; the match to TRBD2 covers 7 bases. V gave up 5 bases and J gave up 9 bases; unmatched junction bases: 5. The CDR3 covers 12 residues. Germline V gene lookup returns CDR1 SGHAT and CDR2 FQNNGV.

In its sample, this clone was seen a few times. This rearrangement joins TRBV19 to TRBJ1-1; a weak D match, TRBD1 (6 bases). V was trimmed by 1 base and J by 5 bases, leaving 11 bases between them. The germline V gene has CDR1 LNHDA and CDR2 SQIVND (reference sequence). The CDR3 runs 14 residues. The CDR3 DNA follows: TGTGCCAGTAGTATAGGTGACAGGTGGACTGAAGCTTTCTTT. Its translation: CASSIGDRWTEAFF.

In its sample, this clone was seen a few times. The chain joins TRBV7-9 to TRBJ1-5; 8 bases align to TRBD1. Germline V lookup: CDR1 SEHNR, CDR2 FQNEAQ (reference sequence). CDR3 size: 15 residues. V trimming: 5 bases; J trimming: 4 bases; junction bases outside the gene matches: 7. CDR3 amino acids: CASSRTGGRNQPQHF. In nucleotides, the CDR3 is TGTGCCAGCAGCCGAACAGGGGGAAGAAATCAGCCCCAGCATTTT.